Listed below are T cell receptor beta chains from one sample, sequenced in a study of tumor-infiltrating lymphocytes in primary liver carcinoma. TCRdb passed the multiplex PCR reads through MiXCR, listing each CDR3 protein once. The sample holds 99,000 or so distinct CDR3 sequences, approximately 80% seen once. Sequences were obtained from liver tumor tissue from sampling region 3. The receptors shown here come from a man aged 35-49 years with primary liver carcinoma and hepatitis B virus infection. The conserved cysteine and the conserved F or W are not part of the CDR3 here.

TRBV29-1	TRBJ1-2	SLLPDRDMNDYT
TRBV5-4	TRBJ2-2	ASSDPGLAGYANTGELF
TRBV5-1	TRBJ2-5	ASSLPGGEGETQS
TRBV11-2	TRBJ2-7	TNSSGRLYAREQY
TRBV28	TRBJ2-2	ASITRRGELF
TRBV11-2	TRBJ2-3	ASSSRTDTQY
TRBV4-2	TRBJ2-7	ASGHAWRGSYEQY
TRBV12-3/TRBV12-4	TRBJ2-7	ASSSTLSATYKQY
TRBV5-1	TRBJ2-7	ASSSSSGTGAGEQY
TRBV5-1	TRBJ1-1	ASSELGVRNTEAF
TRBV29-1	TRBJ2-7	SVLPSRVKSYEQY
TRBV30	TRBJ2-1	AWGDRASYNELF
TRBV29-1	TRBJ2-1	SDLLGQGSSYNEQF
TRBV20-1	TRBJ1-2	SASEDSGYGYT
TRBV6-2/TRBV6-3	TRBJ2-5	TSSQFGLAEETQY
TRBV29-1	TRBJ1-4	SVIRTGNEKLF
TRBV30	TRBJ2-3	ASGLTGGTDVQY
TRBV29-1	TRBJ2-3	SVPGENYDYTFGSGTSTNTQY
TRBV6-2/TRBV6-3	TRBJ2-7	ASCSGRDYEQY
TRBV28	TRBJ2-7	ANTLGEGQYEQY
TRBV24-1	TRBJ1-2	ATSNGFGYT
TRBV4-1	TRBJ2-1	ASNQDPTRLYNEQF